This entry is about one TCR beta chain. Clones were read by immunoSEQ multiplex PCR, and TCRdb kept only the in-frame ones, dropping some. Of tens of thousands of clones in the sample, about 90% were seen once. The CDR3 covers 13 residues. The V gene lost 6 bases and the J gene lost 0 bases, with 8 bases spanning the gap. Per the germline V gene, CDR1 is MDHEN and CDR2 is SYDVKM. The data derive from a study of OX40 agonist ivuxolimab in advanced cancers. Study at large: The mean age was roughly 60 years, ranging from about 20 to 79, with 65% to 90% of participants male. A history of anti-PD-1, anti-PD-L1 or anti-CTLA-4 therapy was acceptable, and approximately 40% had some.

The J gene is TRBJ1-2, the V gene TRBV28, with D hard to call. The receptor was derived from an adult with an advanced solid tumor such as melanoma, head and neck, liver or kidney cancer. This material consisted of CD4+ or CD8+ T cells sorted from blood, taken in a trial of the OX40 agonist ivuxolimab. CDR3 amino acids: CASRMGANYGYTF. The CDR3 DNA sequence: TGTGCCAGCAGGATGGGAGCTAACTATGGCTACACCTTC.